This T cell receptor beta chain was retrieved from a study of identical twins. A universal primer site came from template switching; cDNA carried unique molecular identifiers. TCRdb itself ran the 5' RACE reads through MiXCR, one entry per CDR3 protein. The table shows about 550,000 distinct CDR3 sequences, with around 20% occurring only once. CDR3 length: 15 amino acids. The V segment lost 5 bases and the J segment 6 bases; nucleotides outside the gene matches: 10. This same sample was also part of a study on yellow fever vaccine responses in identical twins.

Sequencing was performed on CD4+ T cells sorted from blood. The chain links TRBV12-3 or TRBV12-4 to TRBJ1-5; TRBD1 matches 7 bases. This sequence originates from a woman between 18 and 29 years old in good health. CDR3 amino acids: CASSPGTVGGQPQHF. The CDR3 nucleotides read TGTGCCAGCAGTCCCGGGACAGTGGGTGGTCAGCCCCAGCATTTT.